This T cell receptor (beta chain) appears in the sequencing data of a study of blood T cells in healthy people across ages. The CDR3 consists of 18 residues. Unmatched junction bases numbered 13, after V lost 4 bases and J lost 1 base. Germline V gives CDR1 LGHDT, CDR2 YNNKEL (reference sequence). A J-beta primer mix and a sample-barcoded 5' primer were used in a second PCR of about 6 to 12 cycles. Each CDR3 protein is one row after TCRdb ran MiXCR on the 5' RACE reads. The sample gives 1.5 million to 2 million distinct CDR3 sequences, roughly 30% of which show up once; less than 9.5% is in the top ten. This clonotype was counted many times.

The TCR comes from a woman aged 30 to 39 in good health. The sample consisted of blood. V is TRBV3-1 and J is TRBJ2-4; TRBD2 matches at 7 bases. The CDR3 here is CASSLLSGGGSAKNIQYF. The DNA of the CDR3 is TGTGCCAGCAGCCTCCTGTCGGGGGGTGGTTCTGCCAAAAACATTCAGTACTTC. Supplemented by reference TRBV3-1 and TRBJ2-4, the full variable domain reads DTAVSQTPKYLVTQMGNDKSIKCEQNLGHDTMYWYKQDSKKFLKIMFSYNNKELIINETVPNRFSPKSPDKAHLNLHINSLELGDSAVYFCASSLLSGGGSAKNIQYFGAGTRLSVL.